Given below is one T cell receptor beta chain in context. The target antigen is unknown. The data were taken from a study of OX40 agonist ivuxolimab in advanced cancers. Findings and caveats of the study: Dose levels from 0.1 to 3.0 mg/kg saw CD4+ and CD8+ blood T cells expand clonally by week 6. Clonal expansion was among the lowest in partial responders at 0.1-3.0 mg/kg, especially CD8+.

Assay used: immunoSEQ multiplex PCR; TCRdb lists only in-frame clones, some missing. The sample shows about 150,000 clones, roughly 94% of them seen only once. CDR1 MGHRA and CDR2 YSYEKL come from the germline V gene. This CDR3 is 15 amino acids long. Between the trimmed V and J ends, which lost 1 base and 8 bases, there was a span of 17 bases. This chain links TRBV4-1 with TRBJ1-1; D possibly corresponds to TRBD1 (5 bases). This clonotype originated in an adult with an advanced solid tumor such as melanoma, head and neck, liver or kidney cancer. Here the sequenced sample was CD4+ or CD8+ T cells sorted from blood, taken in a trial of the OX40 agonist ivuxolimab. The CDR3 DNA is TGCGCCAGCAGCCAAGTTATCACAGGCGCATTAGAAGCTTTCTTT. This codes for CASSQVITGALEAFF.